This is a list of T cell receptor beta chains from one sample in a study of cytomegalovirus exposure and HLA in healthy donors. Sequencing was performed with immunoSEQ multiplex PCR; in TCRdb, only in-frame clones are kept and a portion is missing. In the table there are about 82,000 clones, around 68% of which are singletons. Specimen: PBMCs. These receptors were obtained from a man in his forties or fifties in good health and CMV-seropositive. Both conserved end residues are part of each CDR3. A D gene is named only where the DNA matches it firmly. The size of a clone is reported for some rows only, either as once, few or many, or as a class for expanded clones.

clone_size	v_call	j_call	d_call	cdr3_nt	cdr3_aa
.	TRBV28	TRBJ2-7	TRBD1	TGTGCCAGCAGTTCGCCGGGACAGGGCCCCTACGAGCAGTACTTC	CASSSPGQGPYEQYF
.	TRBV27	TRBJ1-6	.	TGTGCCAGCAGTCCAATTAATTCACCCCTCCACTTT	CASSPINSPLHF
.	TRBV2	TRBJ2-4	.	TGTGCCAGCAGTGACAGGCTAGCCAAAAACATTCAGTACTTC	CASSDRLAKNIQYF
.	TRBV20-1	TRBJ1-1	.	TGCAGTGCCCGGAGCACTGAAGCTTTCTTT	CSARSTEAFF
once	TRBV30	TRBJ2-7	TRBD1	TGTGCCTGGGGGACAGGGTACTACGAGCAGTACTTC	CAWGTGYYEQYF
few	TRBV6-6	TRBJ1-1	.	TGTGCCAGCTCCTACTTGAACACTGAAGCTTTCTTT	CASSYLNTEAFF
.	TRBV5-4	TRBJ2-7	TRBD1	TGTGCCAGCAGCTGGGGGACAGGGGGTATCTACGAGCAGTACTTC	CASSWGTGGIYEQYF
.	TRBV27	TRBJ1-5	.	TGTGCCAGCAGTTTAGAGGGGGACAATCAGCCCCAGCATTTT	CASSLEGDNQPQHF
.	TRBV11-2	TRBJ2-1	.	TGTGCCAGCAGCTTAGTCGGTGATGAGCAGTTCTTC	CASSLVGDEQFF
.	TRBV7-9	TRBJ2-7	TRBD2	TGTGCCAGCAGCTTATCTAGCGGGAGCTCCTACGAGCAGTACTTC	CASSLSSGSSYEQYF
few	TRBV4-1	TRBJ2-7	TRBD1	TGCGCCAGCAGCCAAGATGAAGTGGGGGACAGGGACTACGAGCAGTACTTC	CASSQDEVGDRDYEQYF
.	TRBV2	TRBJ2-5	TRBD1	TGTGCCGTACGGACAGGGGGTCTGGAGACCCAGTACTTC	CAVRTGGLETQYF
few	TRBV18	TRBJ1-3	.	TGTGCCAGCTCACCTGCGGGGGGCTACGGAAACACCATATATTTT	CASSPAGGYGNTIYF
.	TRBV30	TRBJ2-7	.	TGTGCCTGGGGCCTCGGACGGGACTACGAGCAGTACTTC	CAWGLGRDYEQYF
.	TRBV5-1	TRBJ2-1	TRBD1	TGCGCCAGCAGCTTGGCGGGACAGGGCAATGAGCAGTTCTTC	CASSLAGQGNEQFF
.	TRBV10-3	TRBJ2-2	TRBD2	TGTGCCATCGGCTGGACTAGCGGGGGTCGGAGCACCGGGGAGCTGTTTTTT	CAIGWTSGGRSTGELFF
.	TRBV7-6	TRBJ1-4	.	TGTGCCAGCAGCTTATCTGTAACTAATGAAAAACTGTTTTTT	CASSLSVTNEKLFF
.	TRBV2	TRBJ2-7	.	TGTGCCAGCAGCGAGGAGACTATGAGCTCCTACGAGCAGTACTTC	CASSEETMSSYEQYF
.	TRBV7-8	TRBJ2-5	TRBD2	TGTGCCAGCAGCTCCTTGGGACTAGCGGGGGGAGAGACCCAGTACTTC	CASSSLGLAGGETQYF
.	TRBV9	TRBJ1-2	.	TGTGCCAGCAGCGTAGTGTCAGGGGCAAACTATGGCTACACCTTC	CASSVVSGANYGYTF
.	TRBV4-3	TRBJ2-5	.	TGCGCCAGCAGCCAAGATACTAGGCGAGAGACCCAGTACTTC	CASSQDTRRETQYF
few	TRBV5-1	TRBJ1-3	.	TGCGCCAGCCACACAGGGAGTTCAGGAAACACCATATATTTT	CASHTGSSGNTIYF
.	TRBV28	TRBJ2-7	.	TGTGCCAGCAGTTTAGGCAATAACTACGAGCAGTACTTC	CASSLGNNYEQYF
.	TRBV9	TRBJ1-2	.	TGTGCCAGCAAGGAGGTGGACAGCCTCTTTTATGGCTACACCTTC	CASKEVDSLFYGYTF
.	TRBV10-3	TRBJ1-1	.	TGTGCCATCAGCCAACGCCTAGACCTTGAAGCTTTCTTT	CAISQRLDLEAFF
once	TRBV30	TRBJ2-7	TRBD2	TGTGCCCTTGGGCGGGGGATGGAGCAGTACTTC	CALGRGMEQYF
.	TRBV9	TRBJ2-3	.	TGTGCCAGCACCAGGGGAGGGGGGCCTCACACAGATACGCAGTATTTT	CASTRGGGPHTDTQYF
.	TRBV5-1	TRBJ1-4	TRBD1	TGCGCCAGCAGCATTCAGGGGGCGGGGAATGAAAAACTGTTTTTT	CASSIQGAGNEKLFF
.	TRBV29-1	TRBJ2-1	TRBD2	TGCAGCGTGGGACTAGCGCAGGGGAATGAGCAGTTCTTC	CSVGLAQGNEQFF
.	TRBV5-6	TRBJ2-5	.	TGTGCCAGCAGCTTGGGCGGACAGCAAGAGACCCAGTACTTC	CASSLGGQQETQYF
.	TRBV5-5	TRBJ2-7	.	TGTGCCAGCAGCTTGAGGCAGGGAACATCCTACGAGCAGTACTTC	CASSLRQGTSYEQYF
.	TRBV28	TRBJ2-1	TRBD1	TGTGCCAGCAACGAGAACAGGGGCCACAATGAGCAGTTCTTC	CASNENRGHNEQFF
.	TRBV6-4	TRBJ1-2	.	TGTGCCAGCAGGAATACGGGGGGAACCTATGGCTACACCTTC	CASRNTGGTYGYTF
once	TRBV18	TRBJ1-3	.	TGTGCCAGCTCACCAATGGGACGAGCGGGAATCTCTGGAAACACCATATATTTT	CASSPMGRAGISGNTIYF
.	TRBV2	TRBJ1-5	TRBD1	TGTGCCAGCAGCGCGGACAGGGCTCGTTATAGCAATCAGCCCCAGCATTTT	CASSADRARYSNQPQHF
.	TRBV6-1	TRBJ2-3	TRBD1	TGTGCCAGCACTCTGACAGGGCCAGATACGCAGTATTTT	CASTLTGPDTQYF